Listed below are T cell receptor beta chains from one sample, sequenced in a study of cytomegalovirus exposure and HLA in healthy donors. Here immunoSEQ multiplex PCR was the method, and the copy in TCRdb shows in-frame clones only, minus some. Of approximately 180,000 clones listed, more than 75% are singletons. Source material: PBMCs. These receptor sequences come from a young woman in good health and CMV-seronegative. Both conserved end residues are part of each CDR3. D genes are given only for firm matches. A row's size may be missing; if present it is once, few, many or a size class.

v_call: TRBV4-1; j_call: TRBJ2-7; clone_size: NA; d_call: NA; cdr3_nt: TGCGCCAGCAGCCTGGTCGGTACCTCCTACGAGCAGTACTTC; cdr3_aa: CASSLVGTSYEQYF
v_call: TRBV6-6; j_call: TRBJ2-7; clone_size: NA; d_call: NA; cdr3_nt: TGTGCCAGCGGGGACACACTCTACGAGCAGTACTTC; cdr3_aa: CASGDTLYEQYF
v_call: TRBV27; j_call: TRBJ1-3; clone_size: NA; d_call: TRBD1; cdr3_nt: TGTGCCAGCGGCCCGGGACAGGGATTCGGCACCATATACTTT; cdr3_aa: CASGPGQGFGTIYF
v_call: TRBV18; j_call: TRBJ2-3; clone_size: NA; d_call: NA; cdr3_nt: TGTGCCAGCTCACCCAGGGACACCCTTGCAGATACGCAGTATTTT; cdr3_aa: CASSPRDTLADTQYF
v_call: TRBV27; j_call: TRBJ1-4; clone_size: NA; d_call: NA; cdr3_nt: TGTGCCAGCAGGCTCCTGGGCGGGTCAACTAATGAAAAACTGTTTTTT; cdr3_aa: CASRLLGGSTNEKLFF
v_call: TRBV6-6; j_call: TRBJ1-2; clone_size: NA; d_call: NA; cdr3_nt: TGTGCCAGCAGAAGCCTCCGCGCCGAGGGGGATGGCTACACCTTC; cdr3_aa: CASRSLRAEGDGYTF
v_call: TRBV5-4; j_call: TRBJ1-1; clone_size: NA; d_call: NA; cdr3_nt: TGTGCCAGCAGCCCGGGGGGGGCAGGCACTGAAGCTTTCTTT; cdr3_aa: CASSPGGAGTEAFF
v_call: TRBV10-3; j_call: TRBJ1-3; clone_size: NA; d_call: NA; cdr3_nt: TGTGCCATCAGTGGCCCCACTGAGGACTCTGGAAACACCATATATTTT; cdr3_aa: CAISGPTEDSGNTIYF
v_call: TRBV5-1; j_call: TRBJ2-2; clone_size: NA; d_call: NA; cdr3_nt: TGCGCCACCCCCTGTACCGGGGAGCTGTTTTTT; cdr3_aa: CATPCTGELFF
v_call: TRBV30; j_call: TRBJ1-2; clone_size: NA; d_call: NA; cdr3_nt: TGTGCCTGGACTATCGGGGGTAACTATGGCTACACCTTC; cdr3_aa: CAWTIGGNYGYTF
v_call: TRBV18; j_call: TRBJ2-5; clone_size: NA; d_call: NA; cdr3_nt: TGTGCCAGTTCTCCAAAGACAGGCTGGGAGACCCAGTACTTC; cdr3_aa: CASSPKTGWETQYF
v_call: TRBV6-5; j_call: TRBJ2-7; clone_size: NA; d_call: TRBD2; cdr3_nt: TGTGCCAGCAGTTACTCCCACGGGGGGGGCTACGAGCAGTACTTC; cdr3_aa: CASSYSHGGGYEQYF
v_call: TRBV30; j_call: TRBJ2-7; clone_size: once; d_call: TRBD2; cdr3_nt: TGTGCCTGGAGTGCTTGGGAGGGCAACGAGCAGTACTTC; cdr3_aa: CAWSAWEGNEQYF
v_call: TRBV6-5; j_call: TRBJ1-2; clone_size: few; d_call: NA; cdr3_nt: TGTGCCAGCAGTTACGGGGCAGAAGGAGACTATGGCTACACCTTC; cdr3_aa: CASSYGAEGDYGYTF
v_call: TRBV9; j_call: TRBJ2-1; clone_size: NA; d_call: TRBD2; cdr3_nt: TGTGCCAGCAGCGCGGGACTAGAAATCTCCTACAATGAGCAGTTCTTC; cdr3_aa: CASSAGLEISYNEQFF
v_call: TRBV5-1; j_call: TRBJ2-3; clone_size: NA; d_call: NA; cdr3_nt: TGCGCCAGCAGCTTGGAGGCAGGGGTAGATACGCAGTATTTT; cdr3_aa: CASSLEAGVDTQYF
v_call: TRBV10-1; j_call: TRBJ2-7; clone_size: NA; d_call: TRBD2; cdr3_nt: TGCGCCAGCAGTGAGAAAGCGGGAGCGGGTGAGCAGTACTTC; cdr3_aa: CASSEKAGAGEQYF
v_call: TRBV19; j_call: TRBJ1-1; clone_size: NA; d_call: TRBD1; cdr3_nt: TGTGCCAGTAGTTCTCAGGGGGCCGGGAACACTGAAGCTTTCTTT; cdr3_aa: CASSSQGAGNTEAFF
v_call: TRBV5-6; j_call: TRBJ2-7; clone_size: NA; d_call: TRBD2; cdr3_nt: TGTGCCAGCAGCTTGCAGGGACTAGCGGGAGGCCGTTCCTACGAGCAGTACTTC; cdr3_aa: CASSLQGLAGGRSYEQYF
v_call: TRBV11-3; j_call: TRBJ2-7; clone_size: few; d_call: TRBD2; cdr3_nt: TGTGCCAGCAGCTTAGAACGGACTAGCGGAGACTCCTACGAGCAGTACTTC; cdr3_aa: CASSLERTSGDSYEQYF
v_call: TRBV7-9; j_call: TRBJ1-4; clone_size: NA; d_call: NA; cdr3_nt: TGTGCCAGCAGCCAGGTGGTATCTGTGCTGTTTTTT; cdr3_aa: CASSQVVSVLFF
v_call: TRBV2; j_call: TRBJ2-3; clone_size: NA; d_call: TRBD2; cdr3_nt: TGTGCCCGGGAGGAGCGGGACGCAGATACGCAGTATTTT; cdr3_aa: CAREERDADTQYF
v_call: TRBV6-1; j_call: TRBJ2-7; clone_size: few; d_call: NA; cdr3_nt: TGTGCCAGCACGCTAGGAAAAAGCTCCTACGAGCAGTACTTC; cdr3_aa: CASTLGKSSYEQYF
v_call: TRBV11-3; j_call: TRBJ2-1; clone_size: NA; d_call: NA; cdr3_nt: TGTGCCAGCCGGGGGACTGAGCAGTTCTTC; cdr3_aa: CASRGTEQFF
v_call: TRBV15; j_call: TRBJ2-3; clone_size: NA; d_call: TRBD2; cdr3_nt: TGTGCCACCAGCTACGGGACTAGCGGGGGGATGGATACGCAGTATTTT; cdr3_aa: CATSYGTSGGMDTQYF
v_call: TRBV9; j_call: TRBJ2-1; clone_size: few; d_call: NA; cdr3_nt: TGTGCCAGCAGCCCCTATGCGGAAAGCTCCTACAATGAGCAGTTCTTC; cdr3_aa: CASSPYAESSYNEQFF
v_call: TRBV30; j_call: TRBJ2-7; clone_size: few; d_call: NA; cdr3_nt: TGTGCCTGGAACAGCCCCTACGAGCAGTACTTC; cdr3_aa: CAWNSPYEQYF
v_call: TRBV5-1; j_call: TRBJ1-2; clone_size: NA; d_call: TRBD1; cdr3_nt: TGCGCCAGCAGCTTGGGAGGACAGGGGGAGAACTATGGCTACACCTTC; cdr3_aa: CASSLGGQGENYGYTF
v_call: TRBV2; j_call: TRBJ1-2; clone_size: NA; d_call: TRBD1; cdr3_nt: TGTGCCAGCAGCCCCACCCGACAGGGCGAAGGCTACACCTTC; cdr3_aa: CASSPTRQGEGYTF
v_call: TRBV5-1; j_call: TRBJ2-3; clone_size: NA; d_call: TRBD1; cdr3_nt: TGCGCCAGCAGCTTGCAGGGACAGGGGGCGACGGCAGATACGCAGTATTTT; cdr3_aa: CASSLQGQGATADTQYF
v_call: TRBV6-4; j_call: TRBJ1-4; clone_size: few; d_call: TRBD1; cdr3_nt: TGTGCCAGCAGTGAAGGACGAGAGGGGACAGGGGGATCTGAAAAACTGTTTTTT; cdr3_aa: CASSEGREGTGGSEKLFF
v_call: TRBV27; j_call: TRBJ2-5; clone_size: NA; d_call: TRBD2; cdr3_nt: TGTGCCAGCTCTTTTCTGGGACTAGGATCCGAGACCCAGTACTTC; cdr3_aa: CASSFLGLGSETQYF
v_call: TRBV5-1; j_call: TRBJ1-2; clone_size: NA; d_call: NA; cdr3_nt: TGCGCCAGCAGCTCGGAGGGACCGGGTACCACCTTC; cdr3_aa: CASSSEGPGTTF
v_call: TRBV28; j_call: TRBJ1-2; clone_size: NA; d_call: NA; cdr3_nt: TGTGCCAGCGGAGGAAGGAAAGTTTATGGCTACACCTTC; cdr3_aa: CASGGRKVYGYTF
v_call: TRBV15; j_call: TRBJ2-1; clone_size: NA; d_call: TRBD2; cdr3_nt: TGTGCCACCAGCAGAGATAGGGGGACTAGTCATGAGCAGTTCTTC; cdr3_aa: CATSRDRGTSHEQFF
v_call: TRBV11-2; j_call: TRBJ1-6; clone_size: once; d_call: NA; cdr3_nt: TGTGCCAGCAGCCCCTTAGGGGAGGGGTTTTCACCCCTCCACTTT; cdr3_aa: CASSPLGEGFSPLHF
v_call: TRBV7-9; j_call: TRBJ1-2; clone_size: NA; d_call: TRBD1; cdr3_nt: TGTGCCAGCAGTTGGCCCGGGACAGGAGGCGACTATGGCTACACCTTC; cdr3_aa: CASSWPGTGGDYGYTF
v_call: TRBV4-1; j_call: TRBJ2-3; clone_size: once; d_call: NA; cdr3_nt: TGCGCCAGCAGCCAAGGATGGTTCGACAGCTCCACAGATACGCAGTATTTT; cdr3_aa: CASSQGWFDSSTDTQYF
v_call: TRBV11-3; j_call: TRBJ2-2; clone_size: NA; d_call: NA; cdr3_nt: TGTGCCAGCAGTTCTAACACCGGGGAGCTGTTTTTT; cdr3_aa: CASSSNTGELFF
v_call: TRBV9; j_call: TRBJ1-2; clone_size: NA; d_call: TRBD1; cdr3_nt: TGTGCCAGCAGCGTACAGGGGGTAGCTAACTATGGCTACACCTTC; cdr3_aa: CASSVQGVANYGYTF
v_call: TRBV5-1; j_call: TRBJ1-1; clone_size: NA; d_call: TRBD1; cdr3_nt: TGCGCCAGCAGCTTAATCCAGGGGGCGCAGAACACTGAAGCTTTCTTT; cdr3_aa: CASSLIQGAQNTEAFF
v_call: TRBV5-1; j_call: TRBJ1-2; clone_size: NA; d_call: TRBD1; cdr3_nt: TGCGCCAGCAGCTTCAACGGACAGGACTATGGCTACACCTTC; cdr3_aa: CASSFNGQDYGYTF
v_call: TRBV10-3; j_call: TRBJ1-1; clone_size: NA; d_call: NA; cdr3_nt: TGTGCCATCGGCACGAACGGGGTGAACACTGAAGCTTTCTTT; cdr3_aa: CAIGTNGVNTEAFF
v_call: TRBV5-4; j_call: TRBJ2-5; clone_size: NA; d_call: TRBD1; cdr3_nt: TGTGCCAGCAGCTTGGTCTCCGGGACAGGCCAAGAGACCCAGTACTTC; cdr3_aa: CASSLVSGTGQETQYF
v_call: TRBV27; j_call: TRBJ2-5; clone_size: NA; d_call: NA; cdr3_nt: TGTGCCAGCAGTTTGGTTGGGCCAGAGACCCAGTACTTC; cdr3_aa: CASSLVGPETQYF
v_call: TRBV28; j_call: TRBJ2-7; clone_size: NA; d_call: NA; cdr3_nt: TGTGCCAGCAGCCAATCGGCATGGAGCTCCTACGAGCAGTACTTC; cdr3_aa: CASSQSAWSSYEQYF
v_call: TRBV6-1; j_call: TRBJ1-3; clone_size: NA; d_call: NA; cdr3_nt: TGTGCCAGCAGGAAGCGGCGGAACTCTGGAAACACCATATATTTT; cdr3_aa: CASRKRRNSGNTIYF
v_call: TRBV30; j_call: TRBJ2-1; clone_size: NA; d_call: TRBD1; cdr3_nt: TGTGCCTGGAGTGTACCGGACAGGGAGTCCAATGAGCAGTTCTTC; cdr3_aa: CAWSVPDRESNEQFF
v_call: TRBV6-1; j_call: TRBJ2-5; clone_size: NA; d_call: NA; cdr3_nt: TGTGCCAGCAGGGGTAGGGGACTCCTCGAGACCCAGTACTTC; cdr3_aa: CASRGRGLLETQYF
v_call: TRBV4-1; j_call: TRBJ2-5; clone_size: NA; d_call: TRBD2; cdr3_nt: TGCGCCAGCAGCCTCTCGACTAGCGGGGGAGGAGAGACCCAGTACTTC; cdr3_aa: CASSLSTSGGGETQYF
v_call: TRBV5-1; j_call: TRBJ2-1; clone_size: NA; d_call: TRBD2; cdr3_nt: TGCGCCAGCAGCTTATCTAGCGGGACCTACAATGAGCAGTTCTTC; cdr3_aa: CASSLSSGTYNEQFF
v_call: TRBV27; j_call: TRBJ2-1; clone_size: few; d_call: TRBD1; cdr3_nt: TGTGCCAGCAGTTTTAATCCAGGGGGCTTTAATGAGCAGTTCTTC; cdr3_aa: CASSFNPGGFNEQFF
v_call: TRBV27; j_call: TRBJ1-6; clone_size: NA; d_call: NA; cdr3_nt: TGTGCCAGCAGTTTTACAGGACAACAACCACCCCTCCACTTT; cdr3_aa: CASSFTGQQPPLHF
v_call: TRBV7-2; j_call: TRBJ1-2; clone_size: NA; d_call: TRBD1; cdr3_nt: TGTGCCAGCATCACCGGACAGGGTGTCTATGGCTACACCTTC; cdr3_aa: CASITGQGVYGYTF
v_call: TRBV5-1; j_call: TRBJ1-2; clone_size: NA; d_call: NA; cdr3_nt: TGCGCCAGCAGCCCCCGCGTCCTTGATGGCTACACCTTC; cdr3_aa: CASSPRVLDGYTF
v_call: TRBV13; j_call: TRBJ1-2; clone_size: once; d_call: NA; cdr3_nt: TGTGCCAGCAGCTCAATAGGAGGGGAGGCTAACTATGGCTACACCTTC; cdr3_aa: CASSSIGGEANYGYTF
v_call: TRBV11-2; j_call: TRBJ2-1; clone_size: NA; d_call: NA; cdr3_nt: TGTGCCAGCAGCTTAATCGCACGGGCGGGACCCTACAATGAGCAGTTCTTC; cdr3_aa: CASSLIARAGPYNEQFF